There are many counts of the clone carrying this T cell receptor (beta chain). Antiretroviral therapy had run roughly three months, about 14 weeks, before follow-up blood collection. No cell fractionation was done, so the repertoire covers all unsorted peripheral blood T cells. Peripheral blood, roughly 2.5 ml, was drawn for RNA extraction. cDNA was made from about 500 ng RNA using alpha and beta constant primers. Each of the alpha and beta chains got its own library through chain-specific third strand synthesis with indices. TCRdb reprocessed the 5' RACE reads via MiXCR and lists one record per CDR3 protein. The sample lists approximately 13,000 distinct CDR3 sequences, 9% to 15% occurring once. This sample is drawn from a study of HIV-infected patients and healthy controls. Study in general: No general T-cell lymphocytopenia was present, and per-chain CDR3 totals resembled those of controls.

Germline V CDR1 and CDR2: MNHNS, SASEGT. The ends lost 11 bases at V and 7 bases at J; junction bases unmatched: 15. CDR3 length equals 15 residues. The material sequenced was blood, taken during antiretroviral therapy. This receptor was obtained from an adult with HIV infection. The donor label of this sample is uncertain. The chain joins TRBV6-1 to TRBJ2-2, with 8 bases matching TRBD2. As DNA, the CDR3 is TGTGCCTGCGAGGGGAGCGGGAGTTATGTCGGGGAGCTGTTTTTT. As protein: CACEGSGSYVGELFF.